This T cell receptor beta chain was sequenced during a study of preoperative IRX-2 immunotherapy in early breast cancer. V gave up 1 base and J gave up 2 bases, with 8 bases separating them. In germline, CDR1 is SQVTM, CDR2 ANQGSEA. This CDR3 spans 13 amino acids. Using immunoSEQ multiplex PCR, the repertoire was profiled, and TCRdb retains in-frame clones only, with some absent. The sample lists roughly 35,000 clones, about 95% seen once, with about 6.8% in the top ten. As to treatment: preoperative locoregional IRX-2 cytokine immunotherapy. This phase Ib study tested locoregional IRX-2 cytokine immunotherapy given before surgery.

The chain links TRBV29-1 to TRBJ2-5, with no clear D. This clonotype originated in a human donor with breast cancer. This material was acquired from a patient treated with IRX-2 immunotherapy. The CDR3: CSVEVGLQETQYF. CDR3 bases: TGCAGCGTTGAAGTTGGATTGCAAGAGACCCAGTACTTC.